This TCR beta chain was recorded in a study of shared clonotypes between healthy human individuals. TCRdb keeps only in-frame clones here, not all; method: immunoSEQ multiplex PCR. The sample records a few million clones, approximately 93% being singletons. Overall study findings and caveats: Lower generation probabilities were found for non-shared clonotypes than for those shared by all four donors.

Germline V CDR1 and CDR2: SGHTA, FQGNSA. The CDR3 has 13 residues. Trimming took 1 base from V and 5 from J, leaving 6 bases between them. As for this clone: Its target is unknown. Other DNA variants within this sample encode the same CDR3.

V usage is TRBV7-2 and J usage is TRBJ1-5; D unclear. This clonotype was obtained from a man aged 18 to 30 in good health. Some clones in this sample may be carry-over from other donors' samples. The sequenced sample consisted of naive CD4+ T cells from PBMCs. Stated subset: CD45RA+ positively selected. CDR3 amino acids: CASSLGWDQPQHF. For the CDR3, the DNA is TGTGCCAGCAGCTTAGGATGGGATCAGCCCCAGCATTTT.